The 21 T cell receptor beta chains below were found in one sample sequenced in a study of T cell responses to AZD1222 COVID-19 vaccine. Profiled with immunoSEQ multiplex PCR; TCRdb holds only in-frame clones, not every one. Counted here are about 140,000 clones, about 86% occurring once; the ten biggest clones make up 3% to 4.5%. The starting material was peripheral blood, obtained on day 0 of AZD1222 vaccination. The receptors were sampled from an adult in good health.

The CDR3 DNA is TGTGCCAGCAGCGCCCGTCGAGGTACAGCTGACTATGGCTACACCTTC. Amino acids: CASSARRGTADYGYTF. This chain links TRBV9 with TRBJ1-2; D unresolved. CDR3 length: 16 residues. Germline CDR1 and CDR2: SGDLS and YYNGEE. V shed 3 bases and J shed 3 bases, with 18 bases lying between them.

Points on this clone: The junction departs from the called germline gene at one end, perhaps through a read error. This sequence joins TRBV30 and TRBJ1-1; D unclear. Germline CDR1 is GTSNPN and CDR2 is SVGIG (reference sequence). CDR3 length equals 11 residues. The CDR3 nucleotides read TGTGCCGGGAGTTTCAACACTGAAGCTTTCTTT. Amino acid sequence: CAGSFNTEAFF.

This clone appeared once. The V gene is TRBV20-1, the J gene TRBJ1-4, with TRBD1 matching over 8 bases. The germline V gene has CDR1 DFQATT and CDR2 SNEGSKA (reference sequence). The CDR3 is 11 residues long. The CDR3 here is CVGQDDEKLFF. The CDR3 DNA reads TGCGTGGGACAGGACGATGAAAAACTGTTTTTT.

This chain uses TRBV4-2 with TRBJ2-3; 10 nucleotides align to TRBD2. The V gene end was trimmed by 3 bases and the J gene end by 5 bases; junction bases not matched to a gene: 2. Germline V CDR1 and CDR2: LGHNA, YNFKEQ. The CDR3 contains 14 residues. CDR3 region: CASSQGLARDTQYF. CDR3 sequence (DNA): TGTGCCAGCAGCCAGGGACTAGCGAGAGATACGCAGTATTTT.

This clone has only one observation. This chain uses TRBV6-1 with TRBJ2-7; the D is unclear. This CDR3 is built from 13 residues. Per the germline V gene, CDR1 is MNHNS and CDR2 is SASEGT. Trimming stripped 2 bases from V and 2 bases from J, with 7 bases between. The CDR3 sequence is CASSEFGAYEQYF. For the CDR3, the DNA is TGTGCCAGCAGTGAATTTGGGGCCTACGAGCAGTACTTC.

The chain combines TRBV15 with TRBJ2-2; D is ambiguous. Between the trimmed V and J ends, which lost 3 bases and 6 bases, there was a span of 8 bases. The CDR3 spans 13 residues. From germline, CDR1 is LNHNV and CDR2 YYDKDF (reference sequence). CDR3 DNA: TGTGCCACCAGCAGGCCCGACCCCGGGGAGCTGTTTTTT. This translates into CATSRPDPGELFF. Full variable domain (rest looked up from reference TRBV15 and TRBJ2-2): DAMVIQNPRYQVTQFGKPVTLSCSQTLNHNVMYWYQQKSSQAPKLLFHYYDKDFNNEADTPDNFQSRRPNTSFCFLDIRSPGLGDTAMYLCATSRPDPGELFFGEGSRLTVL.

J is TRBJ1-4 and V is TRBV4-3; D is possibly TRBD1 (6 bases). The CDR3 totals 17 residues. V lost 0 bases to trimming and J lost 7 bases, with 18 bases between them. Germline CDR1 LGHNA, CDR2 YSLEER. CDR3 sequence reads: CASSQERGRGLREKLFF. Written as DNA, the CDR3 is TGCGCCAGCAGCCAAGAGAGGGGGAGGGGTTTGCGTGAAAAACTGTTTTTT.

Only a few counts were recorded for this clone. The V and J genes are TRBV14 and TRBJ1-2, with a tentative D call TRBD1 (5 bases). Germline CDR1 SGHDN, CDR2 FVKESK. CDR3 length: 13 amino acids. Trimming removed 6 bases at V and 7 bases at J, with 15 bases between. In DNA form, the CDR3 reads TGTGCCAGCAGTGGGACTGACTACGGTGGCTACACCTTC. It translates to CASSGTDYGGYTF.

CDR3 in DNA: TGTGCCAGTAGTAAGTTTGCGGGAGTAGACAATGAGCAGTTCTTC. It encodes CASSKFAGVDNEQFF. The chain carries TRBV19 and TRBJ2-1; 7 bases are shared with TRBD2. Per the germline V gene, CDR1 is LNHDA and CDR2 is SQIVND (reference sequence). The CDR3 consists of 15 residues. After removal of 4 bases from V and 5 bases from J, the junction contained 8 bases not matched to a gene.

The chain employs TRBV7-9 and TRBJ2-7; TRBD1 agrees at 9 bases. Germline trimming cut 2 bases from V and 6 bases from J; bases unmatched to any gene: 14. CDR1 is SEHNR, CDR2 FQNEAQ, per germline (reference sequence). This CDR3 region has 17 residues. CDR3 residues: CASSLQITGTGMSEQYF. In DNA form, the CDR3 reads TGTGCCAGCAGCTTACAGATAACCGGGACAGGGATGAGCGAGCAGTACTTC.

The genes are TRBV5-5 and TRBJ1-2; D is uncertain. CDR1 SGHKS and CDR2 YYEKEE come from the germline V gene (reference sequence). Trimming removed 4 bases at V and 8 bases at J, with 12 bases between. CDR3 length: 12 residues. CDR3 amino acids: CASSQNAGGYTF. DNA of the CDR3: TGTGCCAGCAGCCAAAACGCTGGGGGCTACACCTTC.

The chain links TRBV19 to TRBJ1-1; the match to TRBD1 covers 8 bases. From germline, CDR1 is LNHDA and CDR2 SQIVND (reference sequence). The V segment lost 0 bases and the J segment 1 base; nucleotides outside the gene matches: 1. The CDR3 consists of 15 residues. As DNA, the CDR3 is TGTGCCAGTAGTATAGAGACAGGGGAGAACACTGAAGCTTTCTTT. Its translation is CASSIETGENTEAFF. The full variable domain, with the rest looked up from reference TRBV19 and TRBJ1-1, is DGGITQSPKYLFRKEGQNVTLSCEQNLNHDAMYWYRQDPGQGLRLIYYSQIVNDFQKGDIAEGYSVSREKKESFPLTVTSAQKNPTAFYLCASSIETGENTEAFFGQGTRLTVV.

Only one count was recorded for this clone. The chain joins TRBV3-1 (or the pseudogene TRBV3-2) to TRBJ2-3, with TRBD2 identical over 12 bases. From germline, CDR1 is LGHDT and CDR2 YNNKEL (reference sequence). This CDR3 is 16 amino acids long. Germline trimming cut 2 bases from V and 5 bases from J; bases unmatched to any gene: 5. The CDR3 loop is CASSQPSGRAEDTQYF. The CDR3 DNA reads TGTGCCAGCAGCCAACCTAGCGGGAGGGCCGAAGATACGCAGTATTTT.

CDR3 DNA sequence: TGTGCCAGCTCAGCCCTTGGGGGATTCGATACGCAGTATTTT. Translation gives CASSALGGFDTQYF. The genes are TRBV18 and TRBJ2-3; D may match TRBD1 or TRBD2 (5 bases each). Germline-derived CDR1 and CDR2 are KGHSH and LQKENI. The V and J ends lost 5 bases and 6 bases respectively, with 15 bases between them. This CDR3 is 14 amino acids long.

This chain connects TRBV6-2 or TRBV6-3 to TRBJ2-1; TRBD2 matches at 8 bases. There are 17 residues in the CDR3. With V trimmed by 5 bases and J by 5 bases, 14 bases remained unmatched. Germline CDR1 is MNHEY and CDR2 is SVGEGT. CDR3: CASSSGVLAEGNNEQFF. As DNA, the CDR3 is TGTGCCAGCAGTAGCGGAGTACTAGCGGAGGGAAACAATGAGCAGTTCTTC.

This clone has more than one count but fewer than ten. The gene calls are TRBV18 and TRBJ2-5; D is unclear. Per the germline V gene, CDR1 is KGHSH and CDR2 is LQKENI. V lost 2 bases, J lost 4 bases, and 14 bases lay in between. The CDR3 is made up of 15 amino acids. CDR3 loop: CASSPILGSGETQYF. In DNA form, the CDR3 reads TGTGCCAGCTCACCAATTTTAGGTTCGGGAGAGACCCAGTACTTC.

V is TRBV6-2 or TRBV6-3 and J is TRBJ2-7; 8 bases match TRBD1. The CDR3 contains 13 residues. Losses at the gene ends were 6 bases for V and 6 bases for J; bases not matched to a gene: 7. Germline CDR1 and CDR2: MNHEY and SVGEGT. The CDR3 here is CASSPVGTGEQYF. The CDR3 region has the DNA TGTGCCAGCAGCCCAGTTGGGACAGGCGAGCAGTACTTC.

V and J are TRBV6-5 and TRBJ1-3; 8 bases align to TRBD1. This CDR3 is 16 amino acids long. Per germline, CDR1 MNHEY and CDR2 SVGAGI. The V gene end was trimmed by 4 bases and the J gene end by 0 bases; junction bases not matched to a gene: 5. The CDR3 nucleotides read TGTGCCAGCAGTTCAGGGGGCCTACTCTCTGGAAACACCATATATTTT. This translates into CASSSGGLLSGNTIYF.

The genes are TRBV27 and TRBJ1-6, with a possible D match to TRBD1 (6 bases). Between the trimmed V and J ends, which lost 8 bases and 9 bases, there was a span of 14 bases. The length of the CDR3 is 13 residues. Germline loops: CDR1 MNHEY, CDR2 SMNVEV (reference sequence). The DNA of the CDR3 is TGTGCCAGCGGCTTCAGGGGCGGTTCACCCCTCCACTTT. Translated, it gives CASGFRGGSPLHF.

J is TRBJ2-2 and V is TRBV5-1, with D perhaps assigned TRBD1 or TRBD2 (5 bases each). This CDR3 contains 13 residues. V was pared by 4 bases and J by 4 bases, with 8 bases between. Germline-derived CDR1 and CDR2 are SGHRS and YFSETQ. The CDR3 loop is CASSGDLTGELFF. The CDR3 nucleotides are TGCGCCAGCAGCGGGGACCTCACCGGGGAGCTGTTTTTT.

The CDR3: CASSLDREAFF. The CDR3 region has the DNA TGTGCCAGCAGTTTAGACAGGGAAGCTTTCTTT. The V gene is TRBV12-3 or TRBV12-4, the J gene TRBJ1-1, with TRBD1 as a possible D gene (5 bases). V was shortened by 1 base and J by 8 bases, with 5 bases between the two germline ends. This CDR3 is built from 11 residues.